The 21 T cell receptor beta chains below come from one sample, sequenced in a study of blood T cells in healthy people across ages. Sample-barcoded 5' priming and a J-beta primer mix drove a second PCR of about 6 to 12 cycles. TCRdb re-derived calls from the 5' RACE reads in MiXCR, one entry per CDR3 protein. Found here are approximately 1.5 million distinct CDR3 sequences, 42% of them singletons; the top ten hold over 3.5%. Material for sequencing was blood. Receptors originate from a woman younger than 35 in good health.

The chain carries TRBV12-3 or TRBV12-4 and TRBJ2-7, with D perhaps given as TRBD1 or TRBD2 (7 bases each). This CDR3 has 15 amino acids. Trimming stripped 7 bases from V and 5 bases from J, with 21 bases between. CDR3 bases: TGTGCCAGCACCCCCGGGGGGACAGCGGATCACGAGCAGTACTTC. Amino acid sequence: CASTPGGTADHEQYF.

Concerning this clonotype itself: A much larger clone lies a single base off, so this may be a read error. The CDR3 is CASSSSGTDEQFF. As DNA, the CDR3 is TGCGCCAGCAGCTCTAGCGGGACCGATGAGCAGTTCTTC. The chain uses TRBV5-1 and TRBJ2-1, with 9 bases that match TRBD2. Germline trimming cut 3 bases from V and 8 bases from J; bases unmatched to any gene: 3. The CDR3 is 13 residues long. CDR1 and CDR2 from the germline V gene are SGHRS and YFSETQ.

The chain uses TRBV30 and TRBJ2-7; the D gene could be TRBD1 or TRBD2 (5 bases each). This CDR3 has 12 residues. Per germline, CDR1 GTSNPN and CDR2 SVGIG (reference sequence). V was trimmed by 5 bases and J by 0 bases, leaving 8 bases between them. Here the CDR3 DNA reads TGTGCCTGGGGGACGGTCTCCTACGAGCAGTACTTC. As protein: CAWGTVSYEQYF.

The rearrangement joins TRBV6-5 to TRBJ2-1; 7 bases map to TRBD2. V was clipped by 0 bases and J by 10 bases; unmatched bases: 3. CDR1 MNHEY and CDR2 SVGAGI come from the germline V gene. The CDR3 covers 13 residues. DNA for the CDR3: TGTGCCAGCAGTTACTCAACTAGCGTGGAGCAGTTCTTC. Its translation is CASSYSTSVEQFF.

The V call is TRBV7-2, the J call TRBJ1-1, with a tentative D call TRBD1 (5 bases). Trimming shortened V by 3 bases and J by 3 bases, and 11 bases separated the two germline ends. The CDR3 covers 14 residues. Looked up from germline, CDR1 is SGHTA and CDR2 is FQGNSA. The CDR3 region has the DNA TGTGCCAGCAGCTTTCACAGGAGGGACACTGAAGCTTTCTTT. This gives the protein CASSFHRRDTEAFF.

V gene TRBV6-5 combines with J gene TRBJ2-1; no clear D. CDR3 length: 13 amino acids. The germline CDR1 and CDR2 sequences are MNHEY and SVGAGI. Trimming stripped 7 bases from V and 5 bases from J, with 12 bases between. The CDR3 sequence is CASKRAGNNEQFF. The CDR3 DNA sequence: TGTGCCAGCAAAAGGGCCGGAAACAATGAGCAGTTCTTC.

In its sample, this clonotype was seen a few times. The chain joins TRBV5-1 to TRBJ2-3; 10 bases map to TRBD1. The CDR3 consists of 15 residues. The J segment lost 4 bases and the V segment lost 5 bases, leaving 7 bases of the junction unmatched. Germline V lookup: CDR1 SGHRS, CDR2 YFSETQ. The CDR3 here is CASRVTGGTADTQYF. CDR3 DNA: TGCGCCAGCAGAGTGACAGGGGGCACAGCAGATACGCAGTATTTT.

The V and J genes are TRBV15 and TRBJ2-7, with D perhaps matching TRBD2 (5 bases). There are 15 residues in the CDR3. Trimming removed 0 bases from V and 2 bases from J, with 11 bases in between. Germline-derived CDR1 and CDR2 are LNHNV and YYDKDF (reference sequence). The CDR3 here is CATSRDLDYTYEQYF. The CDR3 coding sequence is TGTGCCACCAGCAGAGATCTTGACTACACCTACGAGCAGTACTTC.

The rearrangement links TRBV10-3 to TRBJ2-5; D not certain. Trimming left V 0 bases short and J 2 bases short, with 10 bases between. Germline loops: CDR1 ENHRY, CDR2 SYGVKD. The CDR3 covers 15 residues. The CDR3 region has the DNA TGTGCCATCAGTGAGTCGATGGGCAGTCAAGAGACCCAGTACTTC. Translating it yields CAISESMGSQETQYF.

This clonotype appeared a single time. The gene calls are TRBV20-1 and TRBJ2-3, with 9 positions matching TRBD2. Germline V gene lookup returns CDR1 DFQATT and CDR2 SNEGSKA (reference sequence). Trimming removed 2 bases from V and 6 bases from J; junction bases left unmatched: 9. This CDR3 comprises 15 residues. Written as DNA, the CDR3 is TGCAGTGCTAGACACCCTAGCGGGGCATTCGATACGCAGTATTTT. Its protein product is CSARHPSGAFDTQYF.

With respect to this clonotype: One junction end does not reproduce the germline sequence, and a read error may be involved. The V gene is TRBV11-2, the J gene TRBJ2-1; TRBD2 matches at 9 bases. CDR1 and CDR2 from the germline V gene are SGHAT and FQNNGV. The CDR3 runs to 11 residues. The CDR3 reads CASSPAGGQFF. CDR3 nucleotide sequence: TGCGCCAGCAGCCCGGCGGGAGGGCAATTCTTC.

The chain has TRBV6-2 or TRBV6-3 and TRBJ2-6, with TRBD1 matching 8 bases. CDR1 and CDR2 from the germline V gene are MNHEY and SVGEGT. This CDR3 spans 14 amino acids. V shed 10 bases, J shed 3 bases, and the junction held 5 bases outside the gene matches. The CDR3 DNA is TGTGCCACCTCAACAGGGGGTGGGGCCAACGTCCTGACTTTC. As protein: CATSTGGGANVLTF.

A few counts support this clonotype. CDR3 sequence: CASSVRSAGRNTQYF. The DNA for the CDR3 is TGTGCCAGCAGCGTACGTTCGGCGGGGCGAAATACGCAGTATTTT. V usage is TRBV3-1 and J usage is TRBJ2-3; a possible D gene is TRBD2 (6 bases). Trimming pared 5 bases from V and 7 bases from J, leaving 19 bases between. The germline gives CDR1 LGHDT, CDR2 YNNKEL (reference sequence). The length of the CDR3 is 15 residues.

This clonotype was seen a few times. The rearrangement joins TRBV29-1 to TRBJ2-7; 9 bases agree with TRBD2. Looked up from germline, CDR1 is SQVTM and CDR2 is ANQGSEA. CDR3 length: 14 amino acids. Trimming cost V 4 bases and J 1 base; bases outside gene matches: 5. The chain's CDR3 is CSVGLSGRSYEQYF. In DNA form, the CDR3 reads TGCAGCGTTGGGCTCAGCGGGAGGTCCTACGAGCAGTACTTC.

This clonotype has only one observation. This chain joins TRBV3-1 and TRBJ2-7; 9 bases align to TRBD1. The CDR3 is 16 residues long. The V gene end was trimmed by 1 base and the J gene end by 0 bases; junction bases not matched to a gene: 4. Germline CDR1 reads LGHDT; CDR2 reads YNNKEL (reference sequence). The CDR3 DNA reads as TGTGCCAGCAGCCAAGTTGGGACAGGGAGCTCCTACGAGCAGTACTTC. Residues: CASSQVGTGSSYEQYF.

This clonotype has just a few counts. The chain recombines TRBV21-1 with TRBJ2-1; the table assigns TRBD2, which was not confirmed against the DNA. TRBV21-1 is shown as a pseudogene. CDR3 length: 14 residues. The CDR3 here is CASSLSGAQCEQFF. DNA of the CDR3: TGTGCCAGCAGCCTTAGCGGGGCCCAGTGTGAGCAGTTCTTC.

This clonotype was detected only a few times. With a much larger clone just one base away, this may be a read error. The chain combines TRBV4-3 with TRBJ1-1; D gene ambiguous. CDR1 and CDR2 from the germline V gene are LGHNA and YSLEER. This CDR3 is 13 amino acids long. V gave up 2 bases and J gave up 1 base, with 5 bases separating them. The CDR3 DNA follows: TGCGCCAGCAGCCAAAACAGGAACACTGAAGCTTTCTTT. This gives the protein CASSQNRNTEAFF.

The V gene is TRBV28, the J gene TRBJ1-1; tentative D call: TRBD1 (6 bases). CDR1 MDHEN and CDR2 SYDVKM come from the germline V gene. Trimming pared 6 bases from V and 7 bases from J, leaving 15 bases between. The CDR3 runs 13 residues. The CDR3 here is CASSRGGGGEAFF. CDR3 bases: TGTGCCAGCAGCCGGGGGGGCGGGGGTGAAGCTTTCTTT.

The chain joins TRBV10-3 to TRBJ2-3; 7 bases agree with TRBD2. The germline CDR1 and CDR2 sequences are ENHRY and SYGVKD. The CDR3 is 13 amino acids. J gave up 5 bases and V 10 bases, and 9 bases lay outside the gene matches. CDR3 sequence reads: CATKLRERDTQYF. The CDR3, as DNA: TGTGCCACCAAGTTGCGGGAGCGAGATACGCAGTATTTT.

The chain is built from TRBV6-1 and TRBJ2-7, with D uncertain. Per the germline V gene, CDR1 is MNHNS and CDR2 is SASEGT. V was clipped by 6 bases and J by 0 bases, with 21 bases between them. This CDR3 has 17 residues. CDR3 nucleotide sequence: TGTGCCAGCAGCTCCCCCAAGGAAGCACGCCACTCCTACGAGCAGTACTTC. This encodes CASSSPKEARHSYEQYF.

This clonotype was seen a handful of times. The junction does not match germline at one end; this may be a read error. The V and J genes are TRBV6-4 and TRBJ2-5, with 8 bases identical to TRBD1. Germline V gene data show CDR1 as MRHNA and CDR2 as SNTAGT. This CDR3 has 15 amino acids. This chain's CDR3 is CASSGTGSTQEAQYF. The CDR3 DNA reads TGTGCCAGCAGTGGGACAGGGTCGACCCAAGAGGCCCAGTACTTC.